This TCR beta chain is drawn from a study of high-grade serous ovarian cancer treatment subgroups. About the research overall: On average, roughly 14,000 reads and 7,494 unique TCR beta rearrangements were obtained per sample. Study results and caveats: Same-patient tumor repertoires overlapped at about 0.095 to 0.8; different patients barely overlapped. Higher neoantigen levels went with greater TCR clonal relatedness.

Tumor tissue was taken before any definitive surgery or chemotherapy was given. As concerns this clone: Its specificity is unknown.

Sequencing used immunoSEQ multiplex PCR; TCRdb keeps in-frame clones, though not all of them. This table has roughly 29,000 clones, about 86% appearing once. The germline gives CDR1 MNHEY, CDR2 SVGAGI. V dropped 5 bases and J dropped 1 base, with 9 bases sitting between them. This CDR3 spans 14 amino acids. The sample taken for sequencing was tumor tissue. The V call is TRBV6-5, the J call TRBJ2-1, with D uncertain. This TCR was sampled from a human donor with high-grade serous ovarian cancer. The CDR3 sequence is CASSAGSSYNEQFF. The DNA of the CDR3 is TGTGCCAGCAGTGCCGGCTCATCCTACAATGAGCAGTTCTTC.